What follows are 21 T cell receptor beta chains derived from one specimen sequenced in a study of Ad26.COV2.S vaccination and SARS-CoV-2 variants. Noted treatment: 15 to 20 received Ad26.COV2.S at low or high dose, single or two shots; about 5 received placebo; per-sample allocation not given. The study sampled participants on day 63 after the first vaccine or placebo injection. Clones were sequenced by immunoSEQ multiplex PCR, and TCRdb holds only the in-frame ones, with some missing. The sample lists about 370,000 clones; approximately 90% were seen once. The specimen was peripheral blood, collected in a trial of Ad26.COV2.S vaccine versus placebo. The receptor set was obtained from a person aged 18-65 years who received the Ad26.COV2.S COVID-19 vaccine or a placebo.

Worth noting for this clone: The sample has other DNA sequences that encode this CDR3 too. The chain joins TRBV3-1 (or the pseudogene TRBV3-2) to TRBJ2-7; TRBD2 might be the D (6 bases). The CDR3 is 13 residues long. V was cut by 8 bases and J by 2 bases, with 13 bases left in between. The V gene's germline CDR1 is LGHDT and CDR2 YNNKEL (reference sequence). The CDR3 sequence: CASSRGTPYEQYF. CDR3 bases: TGTGCCAGCTCCCGCGGGACCCCCTACGAGCAGTACTTC.

The chain links TRBV2 to TRBJ1-5, with a possible D match to TRBD1 (6 bases). CDR1 is SNHLY, CDR2 FYNNEI, per germline. The germline V and J ends were trimmed by 7 bases and 2 bases, with 15 bases remaining between them. The CDR3 runs to 15 residues. In nucleotides, the CDR3 is TGTGCCAGCAATTCCGGACAGATTCGCAATCAGCCCCAGCATTTT. It is translated as CASNSGQIRNQPQHF.

J is TRBJ2-1 and V is TRBV27; no clear D gene. CDR1 and CDR2 (germline): MNHEY, SMNVEV (reference sequence). This CDR3 has 15 amino acids. V shed 1 base and J shed 6 bases, with 13 bases lying between them. This CDR3 is CASSLLSVTGNEQFF. As DNA, the CDR3 is TGTGCCAGCAGTTTATTGTCAGTTACTGGCAATGAGCAGTTCTTC.

The sample holds one count of this clone. The chain carries TRBV30 and TRBJ1-2; TRBD1 is a possible D gene (5 bases). Germline V gene sequence: CDR1 GTSNPN, CDR2 SVGIG (reference sequence). Between the trimmed V and J ends, which lost 1 base and 4 bases, there was a span of 7 bases. This CDR3 has 12 amino acids. CDR3 residues: CAWSGGIYGYTF. The CDR3 DNA reads as TGTGCCTGGAGTGGGGGGATCTATGGCTACACCTTC.

V and J are TRBV7-6 and TRBJ2-1; the match to TRBD2 covers 10 bases. Per germline, CDR1 SGHVS and CDR2 FNYEAQ. This CDR3 is built from 16 residues. V lost 4 bases, J lost 7 bases, and 10 bases stayed unmatched. The CDR3 region has the DNA TGTGCCAGCAGCTCGCTAGCGGGAGAGGATTTAAATGAGCAGTTCTTC. Translating gives CASSSLAGEDLNEQFF.

This clone was seen a few times. This chain links TRBV11-2 with TRBJ1-1; TRBD1 might be the D (6 bases). V lost 5 bases and J lost 3, with 22 bases in between. The V gene's germline CDR1 is SGHAT and CDR2 FQNNGV. The CDR3 covers 17 residues. Here the CDR3 reads CASSPPTGPPLDTEAFF. The CDR3 nucleotides are TGTGCCAGCAGCCCCCCGACAGGACCCCCTCTAGACACTGAAGCTTTCTTT.

The chain links TRBV10-3 to TRBJ2-2; D unresolved. Germline V gives CDR1 ENHRY, CDR2 SYGVKD. Trimming stripped 9 bases from V and 1 base from J, with 3 bases between. CDR3 length: 11 residues. The CDR3 loop reads CAIRNTGELFF. CDR3 nucleotide sequence: TGTGCCATACGGAACACCGGGGAGCTGTTTTTT.

The chain joins TRBV27 to TRBJ2-7, with 10 bases lining up with TRBD2. Germline V gene lookup returns CDR1 MNHEY and CDR2 SMNVEV (reference sequence). Germline trimming cut 0 bases from V and 2 bases from J; bases unmatched to any gene: 10. There are 18 residues in the CDR3. The CDR3 reads CASSLSGRAGGWTYEQYF. CDR3 nucleotides: TGTGCCAGCAGTTTATCGGGGAGAGCGGGAGGGTGGACCTACGAGCAGTACTTC.

The chain is built from TRBV18 and TRBJ2-1; 7 bases are shared with TRBD2. J gave up 7 bases and V 3 bases, and 18 bases lay outside the gene matches. The germline CDR1 and CDR2 sequences are KGHSH and LQKENI. The CDR3 consists of 18 residues. DNA for the CDR3: TGTGCCAGCTCACCCCTCCAAATGGGCGGGAGTGCCGAGAATGAGCAGTTCTTC. Translation: CASSPLQMGGSAENEQFF.

This chain uses TRBV28 with TRBJ1-5, with D hard to call. Germline-derived CDR1 and CDR2 are MDHEN and SYDVKM. V was clipped by 3 bases and J by 0 bases, with 9 bases between them. This CDR3 has 15 amino acids. The chain's CDR3 is CASSFRKISNQPQHF. As DNA, the CDR3 is TGTGCCAGCAGTTTTCGGAAAATTAGCAATCAGCCCCAGCATTTT.

The chain uses TRBV19 and TRBJ2-2; D gene ambiguous. This CDR3 spans 13 amino acids. CDR1 and CDR2 from the germline V gene are LNHDA and SQIVND (reference sequence). V lost 6 bases and J lost 6, with 11 bases in between. CDR3 residues: CASRPAWAGELFF. DNA for the CDR3: TGTGCCAGTAGGCCAGCGTGGGCCGGGGAGCTGTTTTTT. The whole variable domain, filled in from reference TRBV19 and TRBJ2-2, reads DGGITQSPKYLFRKEGQNVTLSCEQNLNHDAMYWYRQDPGQGLRLIYYSQIVNDFQKGDIAEGYSVSREKKESFPLTVTSAQKNPTAFYLCASRPAWAGELFFGEGSRLTVL.

This chain joins TRBV9 and TRBJ2-1; 12 nucleotides line up with TRBD2. From germline, CDR1 is SGDLS and CDR2 YYNGEE. The CDR3 has 17 residues. Trimming removed 0 bases from V and 2 bases from J; junction bases left unmatched: 3. CDR3 amino acids: CASSVGLAGGPYNEQFF. The CDR3 DNA reads as TGTGCCAGCAGCGTAGGTCTAGCGGGAGGGCCCTACAATGAGCAGTTCTTC.

This chain connects TRBV28 to TRBJ2-1, with 11 bases aligning to TRBD2. CDR3 length: 16 residues. Germline CDR1 MDHEN, CDR2 SYDVKM. Unmatched junction bases numbered 7, after V lost 4 bases and J lost 5 bases. The chain's CDR3 is CASSSGLAGGNNEQFF. The DNA of the CDR3 is TGTGCCAGCAGTTCCGGACTAGCGGGCGGGAACAATGAGCAGTTCTTC.

This sequence joins TRBV10-3 and TRBJ1-5; D remains unclear. V lost 4 bases to trimming and J lost 1 base, with 5 bases between them. Germline CDR1 ENHRY, CDR2 SYGVKD. The CDR3 covers 13 residues. This chain's CDR3 is CAISVDSNQPQHF. DNA of the CDR3: TGTGCCATCAGTGTTGACAGCAATCAGCCCCAGCATTTT.

This rearrangement joins TRBV23-1 to TRBJ1-5; D remains unclear. TRBV23-1 is an ORF, with its function uncertain. V lost 3 bases to trimming and J lost 2 bases, with 14 bases between them. The CDR3 length is 16 residues. The CDR3 protein is CASSHPGTMCNQPQHF. The CDR3 nucleotides read TGCGCCAGCAGTCACCCAGGAACCATGTGCAATCAGCCCCAGCATTTT.

The V gene is TRBV5-1, the J gene TRBJ2-1; unclear D gene. Trimming left V 4 bases short and J 6 bases short, with 8 bases between. The CDR3 has 12 amino acids. CDR1 and CDR2 from the germline V gene are SGHRS and YFSETQ. CDR3 in amino acids: CASSLPSNEQFF. CDR3 DNA sequence: TGCGCCAGCAGCCTACCTAGCAATGAGCAGTTCTTC.

The genes are TRBV29-1 and TRBJ2-1; 7 nucleotides agree with TRBD1. Germline trimming cut 5 bases from V and 10 bases from J; bases unmatched to any gene: 8. This CDR3 region has 12 residues. Germline assignment: CDR1 SQVTM and CDR2 ANQGSEA. This CDR3 reads CSVTTGTSEQFF. CDR3 nucleotide sequence: TGCAGCGTTACGACAGGGACCTCGGAGCAGTTCTTC.

The chain employs TRBV27 and TRBJ2-7, with 9 positions matching TRBD1. This CDR3 spans 16 amino acids. The V gene's germline CDR1 is MNHEY and CDR2 SMNVEV (reference sequence). The junction had 11 bases not matched to a gene; V was cut back by 5 bases and J by 3 bases. The CDR3 DNA is TGTGCCAGCAGTCCCCCCCCCGGGACAGGGAACTACGAGCAGTACTTC. Residues: CASSPPPGTGNYEQYF.

The CDR3 nucleotides read TGTGCCTGGAGTTTAAACAGGGGACATGGCTACACCTTC. It codes for CAWSLNRGHGYTF. V gene TRBV30 combines with J gene TRBJ1-2; 7 nucleotides match TRBD1. This CDR3 has 13 amino acids. The junction had 6 bases not matched to a gene; V was cut back by 2 bases and J by 6 bases. Germline loops: CDR1 GTSNPN, CDR2 SVGIG (reference sequence).

V usage is TRBV28 and J usage is TRBJ2-7; 7 bases are a match to TRBD2. V shed 6 bases and J 3 bases; nucleotides not matched to a gene: 8. The germline CDR1 and CDR2 sequences are MDHEN and SYDVKM. The CDR3 runs 14 residues. The CDR3: CASSPRRGDYEQYF. The CDR3 nucleotides read TGTGCCAGCAGCCCCAGACGGGGGGACTACGAGCAGTACTTC.

DNA of the CDR3: TGTGCCAGCAGCTTCTCCCTGGGGGAGACCCAGTACTTC. Its protein product is CASSFSLGETQYF. J is TRBJ2-5 and V is TRBV12-3 or TRBV12-4; no clear D gene. The CDR3 contains 13 residues. V lost 6 bases and J 5 bases, leaving 13 bases between the germline ends.